This TCR beta chain is drawn from a study of T cells in Graves' hyperthyroidism and ophthalmopathy. RNA transcripts provided the source from which TCR beta CDR3 regions were amplified. With the HTBI primer set, the TCR CDR3 went through a first round of RT-PCR. TCRdb passed the multiplex PCR reads through MiXCR, listing each CDR3 protein once. The sample yields about half a million distinct CDR3 sequences, around 16% seen once. Study-level points and caveats: The model foresaw ophthalmopathy a median around seven months prior to onset. Expanded thyroid clonotypes (above 0.001) were mostly also found in blood.

Ophthalmopathy in the patients scored at least 3 on Clinical Activity Score and at least 4 on NOSPECS grade, lasting under 3 months. The diagnoses drew upon clinical symptoms, serum thyroxine and TRAb, thyroid ultrasound and orbital computed tomography. Per germline, CDR1 DFQATT and CDR2 SNEGSKA (reference sequence). The CDR3 is 12 residues long. V shed 6 bases and J 4 bases; nucleotides not matched to a gene: 3. This clonotype occurred many times. Its target is unknown. The sample consisted of blood. The clonotype comes from a woman in her twenties or thirties with Graves' ophthalmopathy. The J gene is TRBJ2-5, the V gene TRBV20-1; 9 bases are shared with TRBD2. CDR3 sequence reads: CSAKLAGETQYF. The CDR3 DNA follows: TGCAGTGCGAAACTAGCGGGAGAGACCCAGTACTTC.